This T cell receptor beta chain was sequenced in a study of cytomegalovirus exposure and HLA in healthy donors. Both 60 Vbeta primers and 13 Jbeta primers went into the PCR. The repertoire was sequenced with immunoSEQ multiplex PCR; TCRdb's copy has only in-frame clones and lacks some. The repertoire holds 200,000 to 250,000 clones, with about four fifths as singletons. The CDR3 spans 16 residues. Trimming cost V 6 bases and J 3 bases; bases outside gene matches: 8. Germline V gene data show CDR1 as MNHNY and CDR2 as SVGAGI (reference sequence). As concerns this clone: Antigen: not known.

Whole-study findings and limits: Within an earlier analysis, most TCR beta V segments proved productive either about 87% or about 30% of the time. One variant, a missense change in DCLRE1C, was linked in a later analysis to TCR beta V- and J-gene trimming. Immune exposure was documented only through CMV serostatus.

The sequenced material came from PBMCs. This chain joins TRBV6-6 and TRBJ1-5, with TRBD1 matching over 10 bases. This sequence was found in a woman aged 40-49 years in good health and CMV-seropositive. CDR3: CASRAGTGAVNQPQHF. CDR3 in DNA: TGTGCCAGCAGGGCCGGGACAGGGGCTGTCAATCAGCCCCAGCATTTT.